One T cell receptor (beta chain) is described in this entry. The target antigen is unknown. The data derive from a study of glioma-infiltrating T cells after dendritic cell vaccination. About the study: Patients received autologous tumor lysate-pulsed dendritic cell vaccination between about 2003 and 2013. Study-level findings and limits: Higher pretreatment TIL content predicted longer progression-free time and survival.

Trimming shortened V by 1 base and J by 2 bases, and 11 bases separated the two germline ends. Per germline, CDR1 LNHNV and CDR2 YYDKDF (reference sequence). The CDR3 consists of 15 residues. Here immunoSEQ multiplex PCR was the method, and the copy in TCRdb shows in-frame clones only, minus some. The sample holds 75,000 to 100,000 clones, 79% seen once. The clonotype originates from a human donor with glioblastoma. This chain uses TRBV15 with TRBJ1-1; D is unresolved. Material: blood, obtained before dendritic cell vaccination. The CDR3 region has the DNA TGTGCCACCAGCAGAGCCGGGGTGTATAACACTGAAGCTTTCTTT. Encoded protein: CATSRAGVYNTEAFF. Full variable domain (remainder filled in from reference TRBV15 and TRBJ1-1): DAMVIQNPRYQVTQFGKPVTLSCSQTLNHNVMYWYQQKSSQAPKLLFHYYDKDFNNEADTPDNFQSRRPNTSFCFLDIRSPGLGDTAMYLCATSRAGVYNTEAFFGQGTRLTVV.